These 23 T cell receptor beta chains originate from one sample sequenced in a study of blood T cell repertoires in COVID-19. The protocol was immunoSEQ multiplex PCR, while the TCRdb copy is restricted to in-frame clones and leaves out a portion. The table records some 360,000 clones, roughly 86% of them present only once. Source material: peripheral blood. The receptors were gathered from a woman aged 60-75 years with COVID-19, enrolled during active disease.

This chain links TRBV7-2 with TRBJ1-4, with TRBD1 matching 10 bases. Per the germline V gene, CDR1 is SGHTA and CDR2 is FQGNSA. Trimming took 5 bases from V and 2 from J; bases not matched to a gene: 8. The CDR3 sequence is 17 residues long. CDR3 residues: CASSPRTGGSTNEKLFF. The CDR3, as DNA: TGTGCCAGCAGCCCAAGGACAGGGGGTTCGACTAATGAAAAACTGTTTTTT. The variable domain in full, completed from reference TRBV7-2 and TRBJ1-4, reads GAGVSQSPSNKVTEKGKDVELRCDPISGHTALYWYRQSLGQGLEFLIYFQGNSAPDKSGLPSDRFSAERTGGSVSTLTIQRTQQEDSAVYLCASSPRTGGSTNEKLFFGSGTQLSVL.

This sequence joins TRBV5-1 and TRBJ1-5, with 8 nucleotides matching TRBD1. Trimming took 4 bases from V and 2 from J; bases not matched to a gene: 2. The germline V gene encodes CDR1 SGHRS and CDR2 YFSETQ. CDR3 length: 14 amino acids. As DNA, the CDR3 is TGCGCCAGCAGCCCGGGACAGGGCAATCAGCCCCAGCATTTT. Protein product: CASSPGQGNQPQHF.

The gene calls are TRBV2 and TRBJ1-1; the match to TRBD1 covers 10 bases. The V segment lost 6 bases and the J segment 5 bases; nucleotides outside the gene matches: 9. CDR1 is SNHLY and CDR2 is FYNNEI in the germline V gene. The CDR3 totals 15 residues. CDR3 bases: TGTGCCAGCAGGTATCGGGACAGGGGAAGGACTGAAGCTTTCTTT. This encodes CASRYRDRGRTEAFF.

The chain recombines TRBV19 with TRBJ1-1; D is perhaps TRBD1 (5 bases). CDR3 length equals 15 residues. The germline V and J ends were trimmed by 6 bases and 9 bases, with 23 bases remaining between them. Germline-derived CDR1 and CDR2 are LNHDA and SQIVND (reference sequence). CDR3 nucleotides: TGTGCCAGTAGACCTTCGGGAGGGGAGCGGCTCAAAGCTTTCTTT. Translating it yields CASRPSGGERLKAFF.

This chain connects TRBV27 to TRBJ1-2; 10 positions match TRBD1. V gave up 4 bases and J gave up 2 bases; unmatched junction bases: 7. The CDR3 runs 16 residues. Germline V CDR1 and CDR2: MNHEY, SMNVEV (reference sequence). CDR3 amino acids: CASSSIGTGDNYGYTF. In DNA form, the CDR3 reads TGTGCCAGCAGTTCAATAGGGACAGGGGACAACTATGGCTACACCTTC.

J is TRBJ2-7 and V is TRBV6-6; TRBD1 aligns across 9 bases. V lost 7 bases and J lost 6; bases outside the gene matches: 7. CDR1 and CDR2 (germline): MNHNY, SVGAGI (reference sequence). The CDR3 loop spans 13 amino acids. CDR3 bases: TGTGCCAGCACCGCTCAACAGGGGGCCGAGCAGTACTTC. This sequence encodes CASTAQQGAEQYF.

The chain uses TRBV4-1 and TRBJ1-4; 7 bases line up with TRBD1. Germline V lookup: CDR1 MGHRA, CDR2 YSYEKL. Trimming at V came to 2 bases and at J to 0 bases, leaving 3 bases not matched to a gene. The CDR3 extends over 16 amino acids. CDR3 nucleotides: TGCGCCAGCAGCCAATGGGGGACAGCAACTAATGAAAAACTGTTTTTT. The encoded protein is CASSQWGTATNEKLFF.

J is TRBJ1-2 and V is TRBV19; 9 positions match TRBD1. Per germline, CDR1 LNHDA and CDR2 SQIVND (reference sequence). The CDR3 has 13 amino acids. Germline trimming cut 6 bases from V and 6 bases from J; bases unmatched to any gene: 5. CDR3 sequence reads: CASRRDRVDGYTF. The CDR3, as DNA: TGTGCCAGTAGGCGGGACAGGGTCGATGGCTACACCTTC.

The V and J genes are TRBV5-1 and TRBJ2-7; 7 bases align to TRBD1. The germline V gene encodes CDR1 SGHRS and CDR2 YFSETQ. J lost 6 bases, V lost 9 bases, and 15 bases had no gene match. The CDR3 is made up of 14 amino acids. CDR3 residues: CATARDRGGGEQYF. Here the CDR3 DNA reads TGCGCCACCGCCAGGGACAGAGGGGGTGGCGAGCAGTACTTC.

CDR3: CASSAVQGAVSYEQYF. CDR3 bases: TGTGCCAGCAGCGCAGTTCAGGGGGCTGTGTCCTACGAGCAGTACTTC. The rearrangement joins TRBV7-8 to TRBJ2-7; 8 bases align to TRBD1. The CDR3 is made up of 16 amino acids. The germline CDR1 and CDR2 sequences are SGHVS and FQNEAQ. The V gene end was trimmed by 5 bases and the J gene end by 1 base; junction bases not matched to a gene: 10.

V is TRBV6-5 and J is TRBJ1-2; D is undetermined. The V end lost 6 bases, the J end lost 6 bases, and 14 bases lay between the germline ends. The CDR3 loop spans 13 amino acids. The germline gives CDR1 MNHEY, CDR2 SVGAGI. The CDR3 region has the DNA TGTGCCAGCAGGACACCTCGGCAAAATGGCTACACCTTC. Translated, it gives CASRTPRQNGYTF.

V gene TRBV7-3 combines with J gene TRBJ2-1; TRBD2 is a possible D gene (7 bases). Trimming stripped 1 base from V and 7 bases from J, with 14 bases between. Germline V gene lookup returns CDR1 SGHTA and CDR2 FQGTGA. CDR3 length: 15 amino acids. The CDR3 spells CASSLIAGARNEQFF. CDR3 DNA: TGTGCCAGCAGCTTAATTGCGGGGGCCCGTAATGAGCAGTTCTTC. Supplemented by reference TRBV7-3 and TRBJ2-1, the full variable domain reads GAGVSQTPSNKVTEKGKYVELRCDPISGHTALYWYRQSLGQGPEFLIYFQGTGAADDSGLPNDRFFAVRPEGSVSTLKIQRTERGDSAVYLCASSLIAGARNEQFFGPGTRLTVL.

V usage is TRBV11-2 and J usage is TRBJ1-2; tentative D call: TRBD1 (5 bases). This CDR3 comprises 14 residues. The germline V and J ends were trimmed by 2 bases and 2 bases, with 9 bases remaining between them. Germline loops: CDR1 SGHAT, CDR2 FQNNGV. CDR3 sequence: CASSLSGSNYGYTF. DNA of the CDR3: TGTGCCAGCAGCTTATCAGGGTCAAACTATGGCTACACCTTC.

The rearrangement links TRBV13 to TRBJ1-6, with TRBD1 identical over 10 bases. V lost 4 bases and J lost 10; bases outside the gene matches: 4. CDR3 length: 14 residues. CDR1 is PRHDT, CDR2 FYEKMQ, per germline (reference sequence). The CDR3 loop is CASSSRTGGSPLHF. The CDR3 DNA reads TGTGCCAGCAGCTCCCGGACAGGGGGATCACCCCTCCACTTT.

This chain joins TRBV2 and TRBJ2-7, with 7 bases fitting TRBD1. Germline CDR1 is SNHLY and CDR2 is FYNNEI. J lost 0 bases, V lost 6 bases, and 5 bases had no gene match. CDR3 length: 14 amino acids. CDR3 region: CASRGDRSSYEQYF. CDR3 nucleotides: TGTGCCAGCAGGGGGGACAGAAGCTCCTACGAGCAGTACTTC.

The chain couples TRBV24-1 to TRBJ2-3, with 9 positions matching TRBD1. The CDR3 is 14 amino acids. J gave up 6 bases and V 10 bases, and 10 bases lay outside the gene matches. Per the germline V gene, CDR1 is KGHDR and CDR2 is SFDVKD. The CDR3 nucleotides read TGTGCCACTTCAACAGGGGGCCGAAAGGATACGCAGTATTTT. Residues: CATSTGGRKDTQYF.

This clone occurred many times. J is TRBJ1-2 and V is TRBV11-2; TRBD1 matches 8 bases. J lost 2 bases, V lost 1 base, and 6 bases had no gene match. The CDR3 length is 16 residues. CDR1 SGHAT and CDR2 FQNNGV come from the germline V gene. CDR3 sequence reads: CASSLGPGGANYGYTF. Written as DNA, the CDR3 is TGTGCCAGCAGCTTAGGTCCAGGGGGCGCGAACTATGGCTACACCTTC.

The chain recombines TRBV15 with TRBJ2-4; a possible D gene is TRBD2 (6 bases). V dropped 3 bases and J dropped 4 bases, with 13 bases sitting between them. From germline, CDR1 is LNHNV and CDR2 YYDKDF (reference sequence). The CDR3 has 15 residues. CDR3 amino acids: CATSRDSGVKNIQYF. CDR3 nucleotide sequence: TGTGCCACCAGCAGGGATAGCGGAGTAAAAAACATTCAGTACTTC.

This chain links TRBV9 with TRBJ1-2, with 10 nucleotides matching TRBD1. Germline V CDR1 and CDR2: SGDLS, YYNGEE. After removal of 3 bases from V and 3 bases from J, the junction contained 5 bases not matched to a gene. The CDR3 totals 15 residues. The chain's CDR3 is CASSDRDRGYYGYTF. The CDR3 coding sequence is TGTGCCAGCAGCGACCGGGACAGGGGATACTATGGCTACACCTTC. The full variable domain, completed using reference TRBV9 and TRBJ1-2, is DSGVTQTPKHLITATGQRVTLRCSPRSGDLSVYWYQQSLDQGLQFLIQYYNGEERAKGNILERFSAQQFPDLHSELNLSSLELGDSALYFCASSDRDRGYYGYTFGSGTRLTVV.

The V call is TRBV5-1, the J call TRBJ2-3; 12 bases fit TRBD2. Germline V gives CDR1 SGHRS, CDR2 YFSETQ. The CDR3 sequence is 18 residues long. V was pared by 4 bases and J by 3 bases, with 12 bases of the junction left unmatched. The DNA of the CDR3 is TGCGCCAGCAGCCCCATGGCTAGCGGGGGGGCCAGGACAGATACGCAGTATTTT. Protein: CASSPMASGGARTDTQYF.

The rearrangement links TRBV28 to TRBJ1-1, with D unclear. Germline CDR1 reads MDHEN; CDR2 reads SYDVKM. The V and J ends lost 5 bases and 4 bases respectively, with 11 bases between them. The CDR3 sequence is 13 residues long. DNA of the CDR3: TGTGCCAGCAGTGCCACTCCGAGCACTGAAGCTTTCTTT. Translated, it gives CASSATPSTEAFF. Combining the CDR3 with reference TRBV28 and TRBJ1-1 gives the whole variable domain DVKVTQSSRYLVKRTGEKVFLECVQDMDHENMFWYRQDPGLGLRLIYFSYDVKMKEKGDIPEGYSVSREKKERFSLILESASTNQTSMYLCASSATPSTEAFFGQGTRLTVV.

V usage is TRBV6-6 and J usage is TRBJ1-2, with 12 bases lining up with TRBD1. This CDR3 has 14 residues. V lost 6 bases to trimming and J lost 7 bases; unmatched junction nucleotides: 6. Germline-derived CDR1 and CDR2 are MNHNY and SVGAGI (reference sequence). DNA for the CDR3: TGTGCCAGCAGCCAAGGGACAGGGGGCCTTGGCTACACCTTC. Translated, it gives CASSQGTGGLGYTF.

The V call is TRBV7-3, the J call TRBJ1-6; 7 bases are a match to TRBD1. V lost 0 bases and J lost 7; bases outside the gene matches: 3. The CDR3 length is 15 residues. Germline lookup yields CDR1 SGHTA and CDR2 FQGTGA. The CDR3 DNA sequence: TGTGCCAGCAGCTTAACCGGGACAGAAAATTCACCCCTCCACTTT. It yields the protein CASSLTGTENSPLHF.